Below are 22 T cell receptor beta chains sequenced from a single sample in a study of graft-versus-host responses after intestinal transplantation. Antigens for these TCRs are unknown. The assay was immunoSEQ multiplex PCR, and TCRdb's table has in-frame clones only and misses some. The data show roughly 100,000 clones, under 95% seen once. Sequences were derived from unstimulated CD8+ T cells sorted from spleen or lymph node cells, sampled before intestinal transplant. These TCRs come from a human donor who received an intestinal transplant.

The chain links TRBV5-4 to TRBJ1-1; D not certain. The germline gives CDR1 SGHNT, CDR2 YYREEE (reference sequence). CDR3 size: 13 residues. CDR3 sequence (DNA): TGTGCAACGGGGAACGGGATGAACACTGAAGCTTTCTTT. Translated: CATGNGMNTEAFF.

V and J are TRBV4-1 and TRBJ2-3; possibly TRBD1 or TRBD2 for D (6 bases each). CDR3 size: 14 residues. The germline V gene encodes CDR1 MGHRA and CDR2 YSYEKL. The V end was cut by 4 bases, the J end by 6 bases, with 14 bases between. The CDR3 reads CASSPGAGHDTQYF. The CDR3 DNA is TGCGCCAGCAGCCCGGGGGCGGGTCACGATACGCAGTATTTT.

The chain links TRBV11-3 to TRBJ1-2, with TRBD1 identical over 8 bases. Trimming removed 2 bases from V and 6 bases from J; junction bases left unmatched: 11. The CDR3 contains 16 residues. The germline gives CDR1 SGHNT, CDR2 YENEEA. The CDR3 protein is CASSLRNRDRLDGYTF. The CDR3 bases are TGTGCCAGCAGCTTACGCAACCGGGACAGGCTAGATGGCTACACCTTC.

The chain couples TRBV4-1 to TRBJ2-1, with 11 positions matching TRBD1. Trimming at V came to 4 bases and at J to 8 bases, leaving 7 bases not matched to a gene. CDR1 is MGHRA, CDR2 YSYEKL, per germline. This CDR3 region has 15 residues. CDR3 protein: CASSPGQGVLDEQFF. The CDR3 nucleotides are TGCGCCAGCAGCCCGGGACAGGGGGTTCTCGATGAGCAGTTCTTC.

This sequence joins TRBV19 and TRBJ1-1; D is uncertain. V shed 6 bases and J shed 4 bases, with 15 bases lying between them. CDR3 length: 14 amino acids. From germline, CDR1 is LNHDA and CDR2 SQIVND (reference sequence). The DNA of the CDR3 is TGTGCCAGTAGAAACAGTCTCACAGCCACTGAAGCTTTCTTT. It encodes CASRNSLTATEAFF.

J is TRBJ2-5 and V is TRBV25-1, with 7 bases lining up with TRBD2. V gave up 5 bases and J gave up 5 bases; unmatched junction bases: 11. The CDR3 contains 15 residues. Germline values: CDR1 MGHDK, CDR2 SYGVNS. CDR3 nucleotides: TGTGCCAGCAGTAATGTTAGGAGCGGGGTGGAGACCCAGTACTTC. It codes for CASSNVRSGVETQYF.

This clone was observed a few times. This chain uses TRBV4-1 with TRBJ2-7; D might be TRBD1 (6 bases). In germline, CDR1 is MGHRA, CDR2 YSYEKL. V was cut by 1 base and J by 5 bases, with 15 bases left in between. CDR3 length: 15 residues. CDR3 in DNA: TGCGCCAGCAGCCAAGGATCACAGGGATTCGACGAGCAGTACTTC. It translates to CASSQGSQGFDEQYF.

V usage is TRBV4-2 and J usage is TRBJ2-5, with 7 nucleotides matching TRBD1. The CDR3 is made up of 17 amino acids. Germline CDR1 reads LGHNA; CDR2 reads YNFKEQ. Trimming cost V 0 bases and J 5 bases; bases outside gene matches: 12. The CDR3 coding sequence is TGTGCCAGCAGCCAAGATTTGGGCAGGGGGATGGGGGAGACCCAGTACTTC. Protein sequence: CASSQDLGRGMGETQYF.

This chain uses TRBV5-1 with TRBJ2-7, with D unresolved. This CDR3 region has 13 residues. V lost 0 bases to trimming and J lost 3 bases, with 7 bases between them. CDR1 and CDR2 (germline): SGHRS, YFSETQ. CDR3 in amino acids: CASSLEWRYEQYF. In DNA form, the CDR3 reads TGCGCCAGCAGCTTGGAATGGCGCTACGAGCAGTACTTC.

V is TRBV7-3 and J is TRBJ2-7; tentative D call: TRBD1 (5 bases). Germline CDR1 reads SGHTA; CDR2 reads FQGTGA. The CDR3 has 18 amino acids. Trimming shortened V by 0 bases and J by 0 bases, and 18 bases separated the two germline ends. The CDR3 DNA sequence: TGTGCCAGCAGCTTAACTCAATTCAGGGTACGGTGCTCCTACGAGCAGTACTTC. Translating gives CASSLTQFRVRCSYEQYF.

Concerning this clone: The same CDR3 is also encoded by other DNA sequences in this sample. The V gene is TRBV27, the J gene TRBJ1-1; a possible D gene is TRBD1 (5 bases). Germline-derived CDR1 and CDR2 are MNHEY and SMNVEV (reference sequence). Trimming removed 0 bases from V and 2 bases from J, with 7 bases in between. CDR3 length equals 14 residues. CDR3 nucleotides: TGTGCCAGCAGTTTATCAGGGACCAACACTGAAGCTTTCTTT. Translating it yields CASSLSGTNTEAFF.

V and J are TRBV27 and TRBJ2-2, with a tentative D call TRBD2 (5 bases). V lost 5 bases and J lost 6, with 10 bases in between. The germline CDR1 and CDR2 sequences are MNHEY and SMNVEV (reference sequence). The CDR3 length is 13 residues. CDR3: CASSPLGAGELFF. The CDR3 DNA follows: TGTGCCAGCAGTCCCCTCGGGGCCGGGGAGCTGTTTTTT.

The rearrangement joins TRBV7-2 to TRBJ1-1, with no clear D. Germline V gene sequence: CDR1 SGHTA, CDR2 FQGNSA. Between the trimmed V and J ends, which lost 1 base and 8 bases, there was a span of 8 bases. The CDR3 totals 12 residues. The CDR3 is CASSLGPLEAFF. In nucleotides, the CDR3 is TGTGCCAGCAGCTTAGGACCCCTCGAAGCTTTCTTT.

This rearrangement joins TRBV2 to TRBJ2-1; 9 positions match TRBD1. With V trimmed by 5 bases and J by 6 bases, 11 bases remained unmatched. Germline CDR1 is SNHLY and CDR2 is FYNNEI. The length of the CDR3 is 16 residues. The CDR3 reads CASSTARDRVGNEQFF. DNA of the CDR3: TGTGCCAGCAGTACCGCCCGGGACAGGGTCGGCAATGAGCAGTTCTTC.

This rearrangement joins TRBV9 to TRBJ1-2, with 9 bases lining up with TRBD1. CDR1 and CDR2 from the germline V gene are SGDLS and YYNGEE. The CDR3 is 16 amino acids. After removal of 3 bases from V and 1 base from J, the junction contained 7 bases not matched to a gene. The CDR3 is CASSGPGQGDNYGYTF. DNA for the CDR3: TGTGCCAGCAGCGGCCCGGGACAGGGAGATAACTATGGCTACACCTTC.

This chain connects TRBV7-9 to TRBJ2-5; tentatively, D is TRBD1 or TRBD2 (5 bases each). The J call may be wrong; the DNA end is better matched by TRBJ2-7. Germline V CDR1 and CDR2: SEHNR, FQNEAQ (reference sequence). This CDR3 has 16 amino acids. The CDR3 here is CASSRIPGPYSYEQYF. Here the CDR3 DNA reads TGTGCCAGCAGCCGAATTCCGGGACCTTACTCCTACGAGCAGTACTTC.

J is TRBJ2-5 and V is TRBV27; D is ambiguous. Germline V gene lookup returns CDR1 MNHEY and CDR2 SMNVEV (reference sequence). Trimming removed 6 bases at V and 5 bases at J, with 16 bases between. This CDR3 is 14 amino acids long. CDR3 loop: CASSNAGPRETQYF. CDR3 nucleotide sequence: TGTGCCAGCAGCAACGCCGGGCCAAGGGAGACCCAGTACTTC.

V and J are TRBV15 and TRBJ2-7; D is possibly TRBD1 or TRBD2 (5 bases each). CDR1 is LNHNV, CDR2 YYDKDF, per germline (reference sequence). Deletions cut 3 bases from V and 4 bases from J, with 19 bases between. The CDR3 is made up of 16 amino acids. The CDR3 DNA sequence: TGTGCCACCAGCAGTGCTTGGGGGATGCGCGTTTACGAGCAGTACTTC. It specifies CATSSAWGMRVYEQYF.

This clone was seen a single time. This sequence joins TRBV5-1 and TRBJ1-1; no definite D call. This CDR3 comprises 15 residues. Germline CDR1 SGHRS, CDR2 YFSETQ. V lost 0 bases and J 0 bases, leaving 9 bases between the germline ends. The CDR3 nucleotides read TGCGCCAGCAGCTTGGAAGGGCCCCTGAACACTGAAGCTTTCTTT. Translated, it gives CASSLEGPLNTEAFF. Full variable domain (missing parts from reference TRBV5-1 and TRBJ1-1): KAGVTQTPRYLIKTRGQQVTLSCSPISGHRSVSWYQQTPGQGLQFLFEYFSETQRNKGNFPGRFSGRQFSNSRSEMNVSTLELGDSALYLCASSLEGPLNTEAFFGQGTRLTVV.

The sample holds one count of this clone. J is TRBJ2-6 and V is TRBV14; D uncertain. Trimming took 3 bases from V and 4 from J, leaving 7 bases between them. Per germline, CDR1 SGHDN and CDR2 FVKESK. This CDR3 is built from 14 residues. The CDR3 spells CASSHRPGANVLTF. The CDR3, as DNA: TGTGCCAGCAGCCATCGCCCCGGGGCCAACGTCCTGACTTTC.

The V and J genes are TRBV6-5 and TRBJ1-2; D gene ambiguous. Trimming cost V 0 bases and J 3 bases, with 11 bases left between them. CDR1 MNHEY and CDR2 SVGAGI come from the germline V gene. The CDR3 runs 15 residues. CDR3 region: CASSYSSGSHYGYTF. The CDR3 nucleotides read TGTGCCAGCAGTTACTCATCGGGCAGTCACTATGGCTACACCTTC.

This clone occurred once. V gene TRBV6-1 combines with J gene TRBJ2-3; 7 positions agree with TRBD1. The ends lost 3 bases at V and 2 bases at J; junction bases unmatched: 5. Germline V gene data show CDR1 as MNHNS and CDR2 as SASEGT. The CDR3 runs to 15 residues. CDR3 coding DNA: TGTGCCAGCAGTGAGGACAGGAGCTACACAGATACGCAGTATTTT. It yields the protein CASSEDRSYTDTQYF.